This passage covers 13 T cell receptor beta chains from one sample sequenced in a study of cytomegalovirus exposure and HLA in healthy donors. Both 60 Vbeta primers and 13 Jbeta primers went into the PCR. Produced via immunoSEQ multiplex PCR; TCRdb's table is partial and in-frame only. Of approximately 150,000 clones in the sample, 66% were seen once. Input material: PBMCs. The receptors come from a woman between 55 and 75 years old in good health and CMV-seronegative.

The chain couples TRBV5-6 to TRBJ1-2; D not resolved. The CDR3 has 15 residues. V lost 0 bases and J lost 4, with 13 bases in between. From germline, CDR1 is SGHDT and CDR2 YYEEEE. CDR3 DNA: TGTGCCAGCAGCTTGGTATCGGAGGGTTCCTATGGCTACACCTTC. This encodes CASSLVSEGSYGYTF.

Only a few counts were recorded for this clone. The rearrangement links TRBV29-1 to TRBJ2-1, with 10 positions matching TRBD1. The CDR3 contains 14 residues. The V and J ends lost 1 base and 6 bases, in that order; junction bases with no gene match: 3. Germline V gene sequence: CDR1 SQVTM, CDR2 ANQGSEA. CDR3 in amino acids: CSVEGQGARNEQFF. The CDR3 coding sequence is TGCAGCGTTGAAGGACAGGGGGCCCGCAATGAGCAGTTCTTC.

The V call is TRBV4-3, the J call TRBJ2-3; TRBD1 agrees at 8 bases. The CDR3 contains 15 residues. The germline CDR1 and CDR2 sequences are LGHNA and YSLEER. Trimming at V came to 1 base and at J to 5 bases, leaving 5 bases not matched to a gene. The CDR3 region is CASSQAAGGKDTQYF. For the CDR3, the DNA is TGCGCCAGCAGCCAAGCGGCAGGGGGCAAAGATACGCAGTATTTT.

This clone showed up just a few times. The chain recombines TRBV28 with TRBJ1-6; possibly TRBD1 for D (6 bases). The V gene's germline CDR1 is MDHEN and CDR2 SYDVKM. The CDR3 loop spans 15 amino acids. The ends were cut back, 6 bases at V and 7 bases at J, with 16 bases in the middle. The CDR3 region has the DNA TGTGCCAGCAGCCCTACGACAGGCTCCAATTCACCCCTCCACTTT. This encodes CASSPTTGSNSPLHF.

The chain joins TRBV23-1 to TRBJ2-7, with TRBD1 matching over 7 bases. TRBV23-1 is recorded as an ORF, its role being uncertain. This CDR3 has 15 residues. V shed 3 bases and J 3 bases; nucleotides not matched to a gene: 8. This CDR3 reads CASSHPGTAVYEQYF. The CDR3 DNA sequence: TGCGCCAGCAGTCACCCCGGGACAGCCGTCTACGAGCAGTACTTC.

This clone has more than one count but fewer than ten. The V gene is TRBV18, the J gene TRBJ1-4; 10 bases are a match to TRBD1. The CDR3 is 14 residues long. The V and J ends lost 2 bases and 7 bases, in that order; junction bases with no gene match: 1. Germline loops: CDR1 KGHSH, CDR2 LQKENI. The CDR3 DNA reads as TGTGCCAGCTCACCAGGGACAGGGGTTGAAAAACTGTTTTTT. Residues: CASSPGTGVEKLFF.

The chain employs TRBV5-1 and TRBJ2-3, with D uncertain. Germline V gene lookup returns CDR1 SGHRS and CDR2 YFSETQ. The V end lost 0 bases, the J end lost 8 bases, and 13 bases lay between the germline ends. This CDR3 comprises 14 residues. The CDR3 loop reads CASSLGVSRGTQYF. Here the CDR3 DNA reads TGCGCCAGCAGCTTGGGGGTGAGTCGCGGTACGCAGTATTTT.

This clone was found a few times. The rearrangement joins TRBV10-3 to TRBJ1-4; 12 nucleotides agree with TRBD1. Per germline, CDR1 ENHRY and CDR2 SYGVKD. V lost 6 bases and J lost 8; bases outside the gene matches: 4. The CDR3 has 14 amino acids. CDR3 protein: CAIRGDRGQEKLFF. CDR3 coding DNA: TGTGCCATCAGGGGGGACAGGGGGCAAGAAAAACTGTTTTTT.

The table lists this clone with a few counts. This chain joins TRBV10-3 and TRBJ2-7; no clear D gene. The CDR3 runs to 13 residues. Trimming pared 4 bases from V and 2 bases from J, leaving 9 bases between. Germline lookup yields CDR1 ENHRY and CDR2 SYGVKD. The CDR3 reads CAISGAGTYEQYF. The CDR3 DNA reads as TGTGCCATCAGTGGGGCAGGCACCTACGAGCAGTACTTC.

The chain couples TRBV7-2 to TRBJ1-3; no firm D call. V was pared by 1 base and J by 1 base, with 8 bases between. The CDR3 is 15 residues long. The germline gives CDR1 SGHTA, CDR2 FQGNSA. The DNA of the CDR3 is TGTGCCAGCAGCTTAGAAGGCAGGTCTGGAAACACCATATATTTT. It is translated as CASSLEGRSGNTIYF.

This clone was counted only a few times. The V call is TRBV19, the J call TRBJ1-1; TRBD1 aligns across 10 bases. J lost 6 bases, V lost 3 bases, and 4 bases had no gene match. The CDR3 spans 14 residues. Germline assignment: CDR1 LNHDA and CDR2 SQIVND (reference sequence). CDR3 loop: CASSIGTGAPEAFF. CDR3 bases: TGTGCCAGTAGTATTGGGACAGGGGCGCCTGAAGCTTTCTTT. Full variable domain (rest looked up from reference TRBV19 and TRBJ1-1): DGGITQSPKYLFRKEGQNVTLSCEQNLNHDAMYWYRQDPGQGLRLIYYSQIVNDFQKGDIAEGYSVSREKKESFPLTVTSAQKNPTAFYLCASSIGTGAPEAFFGQGTRLTVV.

V gene TRBV5-4 combines with J gene TRBJ2-7, with 9 positions matching TRBD2. Germline V gene sequence: CDR1 SGHNT, CDR2 YYREEE (reference sequence). The CDR3 length is 15 residues. Germline trimming cut 0 bases from V and 5 bases from J; bases unmatched to any gene: 6. CDR3 nucleotide sequence: TGTGCCAGCAGCTTGGAGGGGGCTAGCGGGAACGAGCAGTACTTC. The encoded protein is CASSLEGASGNEQYF. The full variable domain, rest sourced from reference TRBV5-4 and TRBJ2-7, is ETGVTQSPTHLIKTRGQQVTLRCSSQSGHNTVSWYQQALGQGPQFIFQYYREEENGRGNFPPRFSGLQFPNYSSELNVNALELDDSALYLCASSLEGASGNEQYFGPGTRLTVT.

Details on this clone: The sample holds other DNA sequences that translate to the same CDR3. The V and J genes are TRBV19 and TRBJ2-1, with 9 nucleotides matching TRBD2. V shed 7 bases, J shed 2 bases, and the junction held 3 bases outside the gene matches. In germline, CDR1 is LNHDA, CDR2 SQIVND (reference sequence). This CDR3 has 14 amino acids. The chain's CDR3 is CASTAGGPYNEQFF. DNA for the CDR3: TGTGCCAGTACCGCGGGGGGGCCCTACAATGAGCAGTTCTTC.